Below, 16 T cell receptor beta chains from the same sample are listed, as sequenced in a study of T cell responses to AZD1222 COVID-19 vaccine. Sequenced by immunoSEQ multiplex PCR; TCRdb stores in-frame clones only, minus some. The table has 84,000 or so clones, approximately 88% seen once. Sample: peripheral blood, taken on day 0 of AZD1222 vaccination. Every receptor here comes from an adult in good health.

The chain is built from TRBV15 and TRBJ2-3; D unresolved. Trimming left V 0 bases short and J 11 bases short, with 12 bases between. Germline CDR1 and CDR2: LNHNV and YYDKDF (reference sequence). This CDR3 comprises 13 residues. CDR3 loop: CATSRDDRRLQYF. The CDR3 DNA follows: TGTGCCACCAGCAGAGATGATCGCAGGTTGCAGTATTTT. The whole variable domain, filled in from reference TRBV15 and TRBJ2-3, reads DAMVIQNPRYQVTQFGKPVTLSCSQTLNHNVMYWYQQKSSQAPKLLFHYYDKDFNNEADTPDNFQSRRPNTSFCFLDIRSPGLGDTAMYLCATSRDDRRLQYFGPGTRLTVL.

In this sample, this clone turned up once. V usage is TRBV18 and J usage is TRBJ2-3; 8 bases line up with TRBD2. Germline CDR1 reads KGHSH; CDR2 reads LQKENI. The length of the CDR3 is 19 residues. J gave up 0 bases and V 3 bases, and 14 bases lay outside the gene matches. The CDR3: CASSPTPAHSGTSTDTQYF. CDR3 in DNA: TGTGCCAGCTCACCGACCCCTGCGCATAGCGGGACAAGCACAGATACGCAGTATTTT.

The rearrangement uses TRBV2 and TRBJ1-3; D call uncertain. V shed 1 base and J shed 4 bases, with 2 bases lying between them. The CDR3 is made up of 12 amino acids. The germline V gene has CDR1 SNHLY and CDR2 FYNNEI. The CDR3 reads CASSEGGNTIYF. DNA of the CDR3: TGTGCCAGCAGTGAAGGAGGAAACACCATATATTTT.

V is TRBV9 and J is TRBJ1-5, with D possibly matching TRBD1 (5 bases). Trimming stripped 1 base from V and 2 bases from J, with 10 bases between. Per the germline V gene, CDR1 is SGDLS and CDR2 is YYNGEE. This CDR3 comprises 15 residues. The CDR3 DNA is TGTGCCAGCAGCGTATCGGGGGGTGGCAATCAGCCCCAGCATTTT. Translation: CASSVSGGGNQPQHF.

The chain recombines TRBV10-3 with TRBJ2-7; the D gene is possibly TRBD2 (6 bases). Germline V lookup: CDR1 ENHRY, CDR2 SYGVKD. V lost 0 bases to trimming and J lost 6 bases, with 12 bases between them. This CDR3 has 14 residues. CDR3 in DNA: TGTGCCATCAGTGAGTCGGGGGGTGGTGGCGAGCAGTACTTC. It yields the protein CAISESGGGGEQYF.

This chain joins TRBV7-9 and TRBJ1-1, with D perhaps matching TRBD1 (5 bases). This CDR3 contains 13 residues. V lost 4 bases and J lost 14, with 20 bases in between. Germline assignment: CDR1 SEHNR and CDR2 FQNEAQ (reference sequence). The CDR3: CASSYRDGLFSFF. The DNA of the CDR3 is TGTGCCAGCAGCTACCGGGACGGACTTTTTAGCTTCTTT. The variable domain in full, with the rest retrieved from reference TRBV7-9 and TRBJ1-1, is DTGVSQNPRHKITKRGQNVTFRCDPISEHNRLYWYRQTLGQGPEFLTYFQNEAQLEKSRLLSDRFSAERPKGSFSTLEIQRTEQGDSAMYLCASSYRDGLFSFFGQGTRLTVV.

The chain is built from TRBV21-1 and TRBJ2-3. TRBV21-1 is termed a pseudogene. The CDR3 runs 17 residues. The DNA for the CDR3 is TGTGCCAGCAGCGAACGGAGAACTCCGGGCGGCCCAGATACGCAGTATTTT. Its protein is CASSERRTPGGPDTQYF.

The chain joins TRBV28 to TRBJ2-5; D might be TRBD2 (6 bases). The CDR3 spans 14 residues. Germline V gives CDR1 MDHEN, CDR2 SYDVKM. V lost 7 bases and J lost 4, with 16 bases in between. The CDR3 DNA sequence: TGTGCCAGCACCACTTCGGGGGAGGCAGAGACCCAGTACTTC. Translated, it gives CASTTSGEAETQYF.

The chain has TRBV3-1 (or the pseudogene TRBV3-2) and TRBJ2-1; D perhaps matches TRBD1 (5 bases). CDR1 and CDR2 (germline): LGHDT, YNNKEL (reference sequence). Trimming took 1 base from V and 9 from J, leaving 7 bases between them. This CDR3 is built from 12 residues. CDR3 amino acids: CASSQVGAEQFF. The CDR3 DNA is TGTGCCAGCAGCCAAGTTGGGGCTGAGCAGTTCTTC.

The CDR3 sequence is CASSSGQGYEQYF. The CDR3, as DNA: TGTGCCAGCAGTTCCGGACAGGGCTACGAGCAGTACTTC. The J gene is TRBJ2-7, the V gene TRBV2, with 8 bases identical to TRBD1. V trimming: 5 bases; J trimming: 3 bases; junction bases outside the gene matches: 3. Germline CDR1 SNHLY, CDR2 FYNNEI. The CDR3 is 13 amino acids. Based on the CDR3 plus reference TRBV2 and TRBJ2-7, the full variable domain is EPEVTQTPSHQVTQMGQEVILRCVPISNHLYFYWYRQILGQKVEFLVSFYNNEISEKSEIFDDQFSVERPDGSNFTLKIRSTKLEDSAMYFCASSSGQGYEQYFGPGTRLTVT.

The chain joins TRBV9 to TRBJ2-1, with 9 bases lining up with TRBD1. The V gene's germline CDR1 is SGDLS and CDR2 YYNGEE. The CDR3 runs to 17 residues. Trimming at V came to 2 bases and at J to 7 bases, leaving 13 bases not matched to a gene. CDR3 sequence reads: CASSVATGGEGYNEQFF. CDR3 DNA sequence: TGTGCCAGCAGCGTCGCGACAGGGGGTGAGGGCTATAATGAGCAGTTCTTC.

The chain couples TRBV15 to TRBJ2-4, with D possibly being TRBD1 (6 bases). The CDR3 is 16 residues long. V dropped 4 bases and J dropped 0 bases, with 13 bases sitting between them. The germline V gene has CDR1 LNHNV and CDR2 YYDKDF (reference sequence). This chain's CDR3 is CATSNRDTLAKNIQYF. CDR3 bases: TGTGCCACCAGCAACCGGGACACTCTAGCCAAAAACATTCAGTACTTC.

This chain joins TRBV19 and TRBJ2-1; 7 nucleotides agree with TRBD1. The CDR3 covers 14 residues. Germline CDR1 and CDR2: LNHDA and SQIVND (reference sequence). Trimming took 8 bases from V and 0 from J; bases not matched to a gene: 4. The CDR3 protein is CASVRDSSYNEQFF. The CDR3 DNA is TGTGCCAGTGTCCGGGACAGCTCCTACAATGAGCAGTTCTTC.

This rearrangement joins TRBV11-2 to TRBJ1-2, with D possibly matching TRBD1 (6 bases). V lost 5 bases to trimming and J lost 4 bases, with 20 bases between them. CDR3 length: 16 amino acids. The germline CDR1 and CDR2 sequences are SGHAT and FQNNGV. CDR3 protein: CASSGLGGHRGYGYTF. For the CDR3, the DNA is TGTGCCAGCAGCGGTTTAGGGGGACACCGTGGCTATGGCTACACCTTC.

This chain uses TRBV6-1 with TRBJ2-5; TRBD2 agrees at 9 bases. The V gene end was trimmed by 4 bases and the J gene end by 0 bases; junction bases not matched to a gene: 9. Germline values: CDR1 MNHNS, CDR2 SASEGT. The CDR3 is made up of 17 amino acids. The CDR3 bases are TGTGCCAGCAGTGTTGGTGTGAGCGGGGGGAACCAAGAGACCCAGTACTTC. This codes for CASSVGVSGGNQETQYF.

The chain couples TRBV9 to TRBJ2-3; D not resolved. The length of the CDR3 is 14 residues. Looked up from germline, CDR1 is SGDLS and CDR2 is YYNGEE. V shed 1 base and J shed 3 bases, with 9 bases lying between them. In nucleotides, the CDR3 is TGTGCCAGCAGCGTATTTGTAGAGACAGATACGCAGTATTTT. This codes for CASSVFVETDTQYF.